The source of this T cell receptor (beta chain) is a study of T cells and copy number aberrations in small-cell lung cancer. As concerns this clone: Its antigen remains unidentified.

The data were produced by immunoSEQ multiplex PCR, yet TCRdb's version contains in-frame clones alone and is incomplete. The table shows fewer than 200 clones, with 75% to 90% occurring only once. Study results and limitations: Versus adjacent lung, tumor T-cell richness and clonality were lower; density nonsignificantly. Findings need validation given the study's small sample size. Tumor regions shared few clones; roughly 79.9-97.7% were region-restricted. Tumor T-cell density, richness and clonality fell with copy number aberration burden.

The sample taken for sequencing was tumor tissue. The source is a woman aged 45-65 years with small cell lung cancer.

The DNA of the CDR3 is TGTGCCAGCAGCCCTCCGACAGGGGGTCTCCAAGAGACCCAGTACTTC. It encodes CASSPPTGGLQETQYF. The rearrangement joins TRBV9 to TRBJ2-5, with 9 nucleotides matching TRBD1. Germline V CDR1 and CDR2: SGDLS, YYNGEE. The CDR3 is 16 residues long. Losses at the gene ends were 4 bases for V and 1 base for J; bases not matched to a gene: 8.